This TCR beta chain was captured in a study of blood T cell repertoires in COVID-19 (dated by TCRdb to about 2020). Concerning the study at large: The collaborator samples originated in the United States, Italy and Spain and spanned the acute and convalescent phases of COVID-19. Subjects who had been exposed to COVID-19, were actively infected with it, or had recovered from it provided the deeply sampled blood TCRbeta repertoires that made up the dataset. The repertoires were released in a freely available public database intended as a resource for research on the immune response to SARS-CoV-2. The prospective study material was composed of cDNA or gDNA derived from T cells, B-cell-depleted T cells, or PBMCs. Sample metadata almost always included a de-identified subject ID, COVID-19 status, age in years and sex. Where available, HLA class I and class II types were obtained from metadata supplied by the sample provider rather than from assay-based typing. The samples were drawn from two sources: the first 160 participants of the ongoing ImmuneRACE study, and approximately 1,300 subjects contributed by 6 global collaborators. Overall study results and their limits: Clinical and demographic metadata were provided uncurated, with the amount varying by source and participant.

From its cysteine to its phenylalanine, the CDR3 spans 14 amino acids. The entry retains the CDR3 DNA only, 42 bases that are in frame from base 1. CDR1 and CDR2 were assigned from the germline V gene as SGDLS and YYNGEE. The V end gives up 4 bases and the J end 5 bases, leaving 3 bases in the junction not matched to a gene. Whole blood was collected in K2EDTA tubes by collaborating institutions according to the institutions' own protocols. For TCRbeta analysis, collaborators shipped samples as frozen whole blood, isolated PBMCs, or DNA extracted from either of those sample types. This clone appeared once. The clone's antigen remains unknown. It has no much larger one-base neighbor in the sample; base qualities were not kept. TCRbeta CDR3 regions were amplified from genomic DNA using the immunoSEQ Assay, a bias-controlled multiplex PCR. For the original study's pipeline: Nucleated cell counts per sample were estimated from amplification of reference gene primers within the assay. Sequence reads were collapsed and filtered to measure the absolute abundance of every unique TCRbeta CDR3 rearrangement. For each sample, productive Simpson clonality was calculated by taking the square root of Simpson's diversity index across productive rearrangements. As stored in TCRdb, this immuneACCESS dataset retains in-frame rearrangements with V and J assigned. A fraction of the clones does not appear; measured against another copy, unresolved V genes explain less than half of the discrepancy, and the remainder lacks a known reason. V, J and clone size are those of that table, while D and trimming were read from the DNA. Recorded for this sample are some 110,000 clones; approximately 87% of them occurred a single time. Approximately 2.1% of the sample comes from the top ten.

The rearrangement joined TRBV9 to TRBJ1-4, with 9 junctional bases fitting TRBD1. The specimen sequenced was peripheral blood. This TCR came from a man younger than 45 with acute or convalescent COVID-19. Here is the DNA: TGTGCCAGCAGCCAGACAGGGGGGAATGAAAAACTGTTTTTT. It translates as CASSQTGGNEKLFF.